Listed below are T cell receptor beta chains from one sample, sequenced in a study of control samples from healthy donors and cancer patients. Sequencing used immunoSEQ multiplex PCR; TCRdb keeps in-frame clones, though not all of them. The data show roughly 120,000 clones, with roughly 93% seen just once and roughly 2.7% held by the top ten. The sample comprised blood. These TCRs come from a man younger than 40 in good health. CDR3s include the opening cysteine and the closing phenylalanine or tryptophan. The D gene is left open where the match is weak. Rows give clone size only sometimes, using once, few, many, or a class for an expanded clone.

j_call v_call clone_size d_call cdr3_aa cdr3_nt
TRBJ2-4 TRBV5-1 NA TRBD1 CASSLSGQGAIQYF TGCGCCAGCAGCTTGTCAGGGCAGGGGGCCATTCAGTACTTC
TRBJ1-5 TRBV7-9 NA NA CASSQDRDQPQHF TGTGCCAGCAGCCAGGACCGCGATCAGCCCCAGCATTTT
TRBJ2-7 TRBV28 NA NA CASSATGTQSYEQYF TGTGCCAGCAGTGCTACCGGGACACAATCCTACGAGCAGTACTTC
TRBJ1-5 TRBV6-1 NA NA CASSEVRAEPQHF TGTGCCAGCAGTGAAGTCAGAGCGGAGCCCCAGCATTTT
TRBJ1-3 TRBV10-3 NA NA CAISDAGTGLSGNTIYF TGTGCCATCAGTGATGCCGGGACCGGGCTCTCTGGAAACACCATATATTTT
TRBJ2-1 TRBV28 NA NA CASGPTDIIYNEQFF TGTGCCAGCGGTCCGACAGACATCATCTACAATGAGCAGTTCTTC
TRBJ1-4 TRBV12-5 NA TRBD1 CASGLRQGDPSNEKLFF TGTGCTAGTGGTTTGAGACAGGGGGATCCATCTAATGAAAAACTGTTTTTT
TRBJ2-5 TRBV18 NA NA CASSPEVAIQETQYF TGTGCCAGCTCACCCGAGGTGGCCATCCAAGAGACCCAGTACTTC
TRBJ2-5 TRBV10-3 NA NA CAIKVGETQYF TGTGCCATCAAGGTGGGGGAGACCCAGTACTTC
TRBJ1-1 TRBV2 NA NA CASKKGRDPAEAFF TGTGCCAGCAAGAAGGGACGGGACCCCGCTGAAGCTTTCTTT
TRBJ2-7 TRBV29-1 once TRBD1 CSVVGDRASSYEQYF TGCAGCGTTGTCGGTGACAGGGCGAGCTCCTACGAGCAGTACTTC
TRBJ1-2 TRBV5-1 NA NA CASSPRGRPYGYTF TGCGCCAGCAGCCCTAGAGGACGCCCCTATGGCTACACCTTC
TRBJ1-1 TRBV14 NA TRBD1 CASSPRYGTGWNTEAFF TGTGCCAGCAGCCCCCGCTACGGGACAGGGTGGAACACTGAAGCTTTCTTT
TRBJ2-5 TRBV7-3 NA TRBD2 CASSFGDSVSGGIQETQYF TGTGCCAGCAGCTTCGGGGACTCGGTTAGCGGGGGGATACAAGAGACCCAGTACTTC
TRBJ2-3 TRBV11-2 NA TRBD1 CANSLHRRDRESDTQYF TGTGCCAACAGCTTACATAGGAGGGACAGGGAGTCAGATACGCAGTATTTT
TRBJ2-3 TRBV19 NA TRBD2 CASNSPSLAGDTDTQYF TGTGCCAGTAACTCCCCCAGTCTAGCGGGGGATACAGATACGCAGTATTTT
TRBJ2-5 TRBV2 NA TRBD2 CASQGLAGVSLKTQYF TGTGCCAGTCAGGGACTAGCGGGGGTTTCCTTAAAGACCCAGTACTTC
TRBJ1-1 TRBV6-6 NA NA CASSYNPDPNTEAFF TGTGCCAGCAGTTATAACCCGGACCCAAACACTGAAGCTTTCTTT
TRBJ2-6 TRBV6-5 NA NA CAAGSTSGANVLTF TGTGCCGCCGGGAGCACCTCTGGGGCCAACGTCCTGACTTTC
TRBJ2-3 TRBV24-1 NA TRBD1 CATSDSTDRADTQYF TGTGCCACCAGTGATTCCACCGACAGGGCAGATACGCAGTATTTT
TRBJ2-5 TRBV28 NA TRBD1 CASSFVPGQGRETQYF TGTGCCAGCAGTTTTGTCCCTGGACAGGGGAGGGAGACCCAGTACTTC
TRBJ1-2 TRBV18 NA TRBD1 CASSPGTGRDYGYTF TGTGCCAGCTCACCGGGGACAGGACGTGACTATGGCTACACCTTC
TRBJ2-7 TRBV18 NA TRBD1 CASSPDSTGGAGTQYF TGTGCCAGCTCACCTGACTCAACAGGGGGCGCGGGGACGCAGTACTTC
TRBJ1-1 TRBV19 NA TRBD1 CASSIQGDTEAFF TGTGCCAGTAGTATCCAGGGGGACACTGAAGCTTTCTTT
TRBJ1-2 TRBV29-1 NA TRBD1 CSAGDRRFTDGYTF TGCAGCGCTGGGGACAGGAGATTTACTGATGGCTACACCTTC
TRBJ2-3 TRBV5-1 NA TRBD2 CASSLRGLGTDTQYF TGCGCCAGCAGCTTAAGGGGACTAGGCACAGATACGCAGTATTTT
TRBJ1-5 TRBV6-1 NA NA CASSEKGQDYQPQHF TGTGCCAGCAGTGAAAAGGGGCAGGATTATCAGCCCCAGCATTTT
TRBJ2-7 TRBV5-1 NA TRBD2 CASSRSGRGYEQYF TGCGCCAGCAGCCGGTCAGGGAGGGGCTACGAGCAGTACTTC
TRBJ2-7 TRBV24-1 NA NA CATSGQGGYEQYF TGTGCCACCAGTGGGCAGGGGGGCTACGAGCAGTACTTC
TRBJ1-2 TRBV19 NA NA CASSRVARDNYGYTF TGTGCCAGTAGTAGGGTGGCTCGGGACAACTATGGCTACACCTTC
TRBJ1-2 TRBV28 NA NA CASLRGKSGYTF TGTGCCAGCCTTCGGGGGAAGAGTGGCTACACCTTC
TRBJ2-3 TRBV3-1/TRBV3-2 NA NA CARNLNAGTDTQYF TGTGCCAGGAACCTTAATGCCGGCACAGATACGCAGTATTTT
TRBJ2-3 TRBV19 few NA CASRIGGAATDTQYF TGTGCCAGTAGAATTGGGGGGGCGGCGACAGATACGCAGTATTTT
TRBJ2-3 TRBV7-9 NA TRBD1 CASSYRQGETDTQYF TGTGCCAGCAGCTATCGACAGGGGGAAACAGATACGCAGTATTTT
TRBJ2-5 TRBV7-9 NA TRBD2 CASSRGGEETQYF TGTGCCAGCAGCCGCGGGGGGGAAGAGACCCAGTACTTC
TRBJ1-2 TRBV7-2 NA TRBD1 CASSLQTGPYGYTF TGTGCCAGCAGTCTACAGACAGGGCCCTATGGCTACACCTTC
TRBJ2-1 TRBV9 NA TRBD2 CASGLAGENEQFF TGTGCCAGCGGGCTAGCGGGGGAGAATGAGCAGTTCTTC
TRBJ1-5 TRBV18 NA TRBD1 CASSQQGDGPQHF TGTGCCAGCTCACAACAGGGGGACGGGCCCCAGCATTTT
TRBJ1-2 TRBV11-2 NA TRBD1 CASSRQGGYGYTF TGTGCCAGCAGCCGACAGGGAGGCTATGGCTACACCTTC
TRBJ2-5 TRBV6-5 NA TRBD1 CASSYSPDRAVKTQYF TGTGCCAGCAGTTACTCGCCGGACAGGGCAGTAAAGACCCAGTACTTC
TRBJ1-2 TRBV4-2 NA NA CASSQDLSNYGYTF TGTGCCAGCAGCCAAGATCTGTCTAACTATGGCTACACCTTC
TRBJ1-1 TRBV25-1 NA NA CASSEMGTVNVAFF TGTGCCAGCAGTGAAATGGGGACCGTCAATGTAGCTTTCTTT
TRBJ2-1 TRBV7-9 NA TRBD2 CASIQRESYNEQFF TGTGCCAGCATACAGCGGGAATCCTACAATGAGCAGTTCTTC
TRBJ1-1 TRBV11-2 NA NA CASSLVGRLNTEAFF TGTGCCAGCAGCTTAGTGGGCCGGCTGAACACTGAAGCTTTCTTT
TRBJ1-1 TRBV28 once NA CASSIVPRGEAFF TGTGCCAGCAGTATAGTCCCGAGGGGTGAAGCTTTCTTT
TRBJ1-2 TRBV6-4 NA TRBD1 CASSFDRGYGYTF TGTGCCAGCAGTTTCGACAGGGGCTATGGCTACACCTTC
TRBJ2-4 TRBV3-1/TRBV3-2 NA TRBD1 CASSWTGKPKNIQYF TGTGCCAGCAGCTGGACAGGGAAACCCAAAAACATTCAGTACTTC
TRBJ2-2 TRBV3-1/TRBV3-2 NA TRBD1 CASSRRTGTDTGELFF TGTGCCAGCAGCCGCAGGACAGGGACTGACACCGGGGAGCTGTTTTTT
TRBJ1-2 TRBV3-1/TRBV3-2 once NA CASSQATVYGYTF TGTGCCAGCAGCCAAGCCACAGTTTATGGCTACACCTTC
TRBJ1-2 TRBV28 NA TRBD1 CASSQEDRGTFYGYTF TGTGCCAGCAGTCAGGAGGACAGGGGGACTTTCTATGGCTACACCTTC
TRBJ2-1 TRBV7-3 NA TRBD2 CASSLLGASGGYNEQFF TGTGCCAGCAGCTTATTGGGTGCTAGCGGGGGGTACAATGAGCAGTTCTTC
TRBJ1-5 TRBV6-1 NA NA CASSEEERARSNQPQHF TGTGCCAGCAGTGAAGAGGAGAGGGCCCGAAGCAATCAGCCCCAGCATTTT
TRBJ2-1 TRBV6-5 once NA CASSSQPTYNEQFF TGTGCCAGCAGTTCACAGCCGACCTACAATGAGCAGTTCTTC
TRBJ1-1 TRBV6-6 NA TRBD1 CASSYDGPGGSEAFF TGTGCCAGCAGTTACGACGGGCCAGGGGGATCTGAAGCTTTCTTT
TRBJ1-1 TRBV2 once NA CASNTAMNTEAFF TGTGCCAGCAATACGGCTATGAACACTGAAGCTTTCTTT
TRBJ1-2 TRBV27 NA NA CASRPGGLSSGYTF TGTGCCAGCAGGCCTGGGGGGCTTTCTTCGGGTTACACCTTC
TRBJ1-4 TRBV15 NA NA CATSPRGEVAKKLFF TGTGCCACCAGCCCTAGGGGGGAGGTGGCGAAAAAACTGTTTTTT
TRBJ1-4 TRBV5-6 NA TRBD1 CASSLAGTATNEKLFF TGTGCCAGCAGCTTGGCGGGGACAGCAACTAATGAAAAACTGTTTTTT